Shown below are 25 T cell receptor beta chains from a single sample sequenced in a study of T cell repertoires in cytomegalovirus infection. TCRdb re-called the reads through MiXCR, storing one row per CDR3 protein. The sample holds approximately 260,000 distinct CDR3 sequences, approximately 15% seen once. Sequenced input: CD8+ T cells from PBMCs. The receptors shown here come from a human donor in good health (CMV status not recorded). Some clones in this sample may be carry-over from other donors' samples.

The sample holds a few counts of this clonotype. The gene calls are TRBV20-1 and TRBJ2-7, with D maybe TRBD2 (5 bases). Between the trimmed V and J ends, which lost 5 bases and 2 bases, there was a span of 16 bases. This CDR3 spans 14 amino acids. Germline V gene lookup returns CDR1 DFQATT and CDR2 SNEGSKA (reference sequence). CDR3 sequence (DNA): TGCAGTGCTCCCCGGGCCCCCGGGACCTACGAGCAGTACTTC. Protein: CSAPRAPGTYEQYF.

This clonotype was seen only a few times. The DNA of the CDR3 is TGTGCCAGCAGCTCTCGACAGGGCGGCGTTAATTATGGCTACACCTTC. It yields the protein CASSSRQGGVNYGYTF. The chain combines TRBV14 with TRBJ1-2; TRBD1 aligns across 7 bases. The germline CDR1 and CDR2 sequences are SGHDN and FVKESK. The CDR3 is 16 residues long. Trimming took 5 bases from V and 5 from J; bases not matched to a gene: 14.

This clonotype came up many times. This rearrangement joins TRBV7-8 to TRBJ1-5; D gene uncertain. V was clipped by 0 bases and J by 8 bases, with 8 bases between them. Germline loops: CDR1 SGHVS, CDR2 FQNEAQ. This CDR3 is built from 13 residues. CDR3 in amino acids: CASSLASEEPQHF. In DNA form, the CDR3 reads TGTGCCAGCAGCTTAGCGTCAGAGGAGCCCCAGCATTTT.

The CDR3 sequence: CASSLEVTTGQTQYF. The CDR3 DNA reads TGTGCCAGCAGCTTGGAAGTCACTACGGGACAGACCCAGTACTTC. This rearrangement joins TRBV5-5 to TRBJ2-5, with D possibly being TRBD1 or TRBD2 (5 bases each). The CDR3 extends over 15 amino acids. CDR1 and CDR2 (germline): SGHKS, YYEKEE (reference sequence). V lost 0 bases, J lost 6 bases, and 15 bases lay in between.

This clonotype was seen many times. The chain links TRBV7-6 to TRBJ1-1; D is ambiguous. V was pared by 4 bases and J by 5 bases, with 5 bases between. Germline loops: CDR1 SGHVS, CDR2 FNYEAQ. The CDR3 is made up of 11 amino acids. The CDR3: CASSSRTEAFF. In nucleotides, the CDR3 is TGTGCCAGCAGCTCCCGGACTGAAGCTTTCTTT.

Worth noting for this clonotype: This may stem from a read error, because a much larger clone lies one nucleotide away. Since the CDR3 does not end with the conserved phenylalanine or tryptophan, this likely comes from a read error. The chain couples TRBV7-6 to TRBJ1-6, with 10 bases aligning to TRBD1. This CDR3 is 15 amino acids long. In germline, CDR1 is SGHVS, CDR2 FNYEAQ. J gave up 8 bases and V 5 bases, and 6 bases lay outside the gene matches. The CDR3 coding sequence is TGTGCCAGCAGCCGTCCCGGGACAGGGGATTCACCCCTCCACCTT. Protein sequence: CASSRPGTGDSPLHL.

This clonotype has just one count. Here the CDR3 reads CASSETGDNQPQHF. The CDR3 region has the DNA TGTGCCAGCAGTGAGACAGGAGACAATCAGCCCCAGCATTTT. The chain recombines TRBV6-4 with TRBJ1-5; D perhaps matches TRBD1 (6 bases). V lost 3 bases and J 3 bases, leaving 9 bases between the germline ends. The CDR3 sequence is 14 residues long. Germline CDR1 reads MRHNA; CDR2 reads SNTAGT.

This clonotype was detected many times. The chain employs TRBV7-2 and TRBJ2-3; tentatively, D is TRBD1 or TRBD2 (5 bases each). Trimming cost V 1 base and J 7 bases, with 15 bases left between them. The germline CDR1 and CDR2 sequences are SGHTA and FQGNSA. The CDR3 sequence is 15 residues long. This CDR3 reads CASSLGGGGGNTQYF. The CDR3 nucleotides are TGTGCCAGCAGCTTAGGAGGAGGTGGGGGAAATACGCAGTATTTT.

Many counts were recorded for this clonotype. V is TRBV6-5 and J is TRBJ2-7; D gene unclear. Between the trimmed V and J ends, which lost 5 bases and 3 bases, there was a span of 14 bases. Per germline, CDR1 MNHEY and CDR2 SVGAGI. This CDR3 region has 14 residues. CDR3 DNA: TGTGCCAGCAGTACAAGCAGCGCCTACTACGAGCAGTACTTC. This sequence encodes CASSTSSAYYEQYF.

This clonotype was found many times. One end of the junction does not line up with germline, which may come from a read error. The V call is TRBV7-7, the J call TRBJ2-5, with 7 bases matching TRBD1. The CDR3 is 14 amino acids. Germline-derived CDR1 and CDR2 are SSHAT and FNYEAQ (reference sequence). The CDR3 loop reads CASSQRDRQETQYF. DNA for the CDR3: TGTGCTAGCAGCCAAAGGGACAGACAAGAGACCCAGTACTTC.

This chain uses TRBV19 with TRBJ2-2; D is unclear. Germline lookup yields CDR1 LNHDA and CDR2 SQIVND (reference sequence). V lost 1 base, J lost 1 base, and 4 bases lay in between. The CDR3 length is 14 residues. The chain's CDR3 is CASSIGQNTGELFF. CDR3 in DNA: TGTGCCAGTAGTATAGGGCAGAACACCGGGGAGCTGTTTTTT.

The J gene is TRBJ1-5, the V gene TRBV29-1, with D maybe TRBD1 (5 bases). The V end lost 2 bases, the J end lost 6 bases, and 14 bases lay between the germline ends. CDR3 length: 14 amino acids. CDR1 and CDR2 from the germline V gene are SQVTM and ANQGSEA. The CDR3 region is CSVEFHGAGQPQHF. The CDR3 bases are TGCAGCGTTGAATTTCATGGGGCAGGTCAGCCCCAGCATTTT.

This clonotype came up a few times. The chain is built from TRBV29-1 and TRBJ1-1, with a tentative D call TRBD1 (5 bases). Germline lookup yields CDR1 SQVTM and CDR2 ANQGSEA. V lost 7 bases, J lost 2 bases, and 17 bases lay in between. CDR3 size: 14 residues. The CDR3 reads CSGIHGAANTEAFF. The CDR3 nucleotides are TGCAGCGGAATCCACGGGGCAGCAAACACTGAAGCTTTCTTT.

This clonotype was observed a few times. This chain joins TRBV7-2 and TRBJ2-7, with 13 positions matching TRBD2. Germline loops: CDR1 SGHTA, CDR2 FQGNSA. The CDR3 runs 15 residues. V trimming: 1 base; J trimming: 5 bases; junction bases outside the gene matches: 2. CDR3 in amino acids: CASSLGTSGGDEQYF. The CDR3 DNA reads as TGTGCCAGCAGCTTAGGAACTAGCGGGGGGGACGAGCAGTACTTC.

Comment on this clonotype: No DNA is shown, since the ends of the CDR3 on it are uncertain; the CDR3 is the one TCRdb lists. The rearrangement links TRBV23-1 to TRBJ2-2; no DNA check was done on the table's D call, TRBD1. TRBV23-1 falls under the ORF class, with uncertain function. The CDR3 has 18 amino acids, counting both end residues. CDR3 region: CASCGDGGQYRCTGELFF.

This clonotype was seen ten or more times. The chain is built from TRBV6-1 and TRBJ1-5; a possible D gene is TRBD1 (6 bases). The CDR3 totals 16 residues. Germline-derived CDR1 and CDR2 are MNHNS and SASEGT. Trimming shortened V by 5 bases and J by 3 bases, and 17 bases separated the two germline ends. The chain's CDR3 is CASSLATGSPNQPQHF. The CDR3 DNA follows: TGTGCCAGCAGTCTGGCGACAGGAAGCCCCAATCAGCCCCAGCATTTT.

This clonotype was observed a few times. This rearrangement joins TRBV29-1 to TRBJ1-1, with unresolved D. Trimming took off 4 bases at V and 1 base at J, with 10 bases between the two ends. There are 13 residues in the CDR3. The germline gives CDR1 SQVTM, CDR2 ANQGSEA. In DNA form, the CDR3 reads TGCAGCGTTGGGAGTTACCCGAACACTGAAGCTTTCTTT. Translating gives CSVGSYPNTEAFF. Variable domain in full (rest from reference TRBV29-1 and TRBJ1-1): SAVISQKPSRDICQRGTSLTIQCQVDSQVTMMFWYRQQPGQSLTLIATANQGSEATYESGFVIDKFPISRPNLTFSTLTVSNMSPEDSSIYLCSVGSYPNTEAFFGQGTRLTVV.

This clonotype has a handful of counts. CDR3 sequence (DNA): TGTGCCAGCAGTTTGAACAGGGGTTCCGGGGAGCTGTTTTTT. The encoded protein is CASSLNRGSGELFF. The chain uses TRBV27 and TRBJ2-2, with 7 positions matching TRBD1. After removal of 3 bases from V and 6 bases from J, the junction contained 4 bases not matched to a gene. CDR1 is MNHEY and CDR2 is SMNVEV in the germline V gene (reference sequence). The CDR3 consists of 14 residues.

Regarding this clonotype: One end of the junction does not line up with germline, which may come from a read error. The J gene is TRBJ2-2, the V gene TRBV24-1; the match to TRBD2 covers 12 bases. The CDR3 is made up of 16 amino acids. Germline V CDR1 and CDR2: KGHDR, SFDVKD. CDR3 sequence reads: CATSDRLAGDTEELFF. As DNA, the CDR3 is TGTGCCACCAGTGATCGACTAGCGGGGGACACCGAGGAGCTGTTTTTT.

This clonotype was detected many times. The V and J genes are TRBV7-9 and TRBJ1-2; 8 nucleotides agree with TRBD1. The germline CDR1 and CDR2 sequences are SEHNR and FQNEAQ (reference sequence). V shed 1 base, J shed 3 bases, and the junction held 7 bases outside the gene matches. This CDR3 is built from 16 residues. The CDR3 DNA sequence: TGTGCCAGCAGCTTAGTCGAGGACAGGGCTGACTATGGCTACACCTTC. Translation: CASSLVEDRADYGYTF. Variable domain in full (rest from reference TRBV7-9 and TRBJ1-2): DTGVSQNPRHKITKRGQNVTFRCDPISEHNRLYWYRQTLGQGPEFLTYFQNEAQLEKSRLLSDRFSAERPKGSFSTLEIQRTEQGDSAMYLCASSLVEDRADYGYTFGSGTRLTVV.

This chain links TRBV12-3 or TRBV12-4 with TRBJ1-2; D not resolved. CDR3 length: 13 residues. V gave up 5 bases and J gave up 5 bases, with 12 bases separating them. The CDR3 region is CASSPPGVYGYTF. CDR3 sequence (DNA): TGTGCCAGCAGTCCACCTGGGGTTTATGGCTACACCTTC.

Only a few counts were recorded for this clonotype. The CDR3 sequence: CASSQDRSAFGYGYTF. The CDR3 DNA sequence: TGTGCCAGCAGCCAGGACAGGTCCGCGTTTGGCTATGGCTACACCTTC. This chain connects TRBV5-4 to TRBJ1-2; 7 bases are a match to TRBD1. CDR1 is SGHNT and CDR2 is YYREEE in the germline V gene (reference sequence). The trim removed 4 bases at V and 4 bases at J, leaving 13 bases unmatched. The CDR3 length is 16 residues.

This clonotype was seen more than once but under ten times. The chain is built from TRBV29-1 and TRBJ1-1, with D possibly TRBD1 on 6 matching bases. V gave up 0 bases and J gave up 10 bases, with 12 bases separating them. The CDR3 extends over 12 amino acids. Germline V gene data show CDR1 as SQVTM and CDR2 as ANQGSEA. The DNA for the CDR3 is TGCAGCGTTGAAGATCACTTCAGGGGAGCTTTCTTT. Translation: CSVEDHFRGAFF.

This clonotype was counted many times. The chain's CDR3 is CASSPTGLYNEQFF. The CDR3 region has the DNA TGTGCCAGCAGTCCGACGGGCCTTTACAATGAGCAGTTCTTC. The chain recombines TRBV27 with TRBJ2-1; D is undetermined. The CDR3 has 14 amino acids. V was cut by 5 bases and J by 4 bases, with 12 bases left in between. Germline CDR1 and CDR2: MNHEY and SMNVEV (reference sequence).

This clonotype was observed a few times. The chain recombines TRBV19 with TRBJ1-1; the match to TRBD1 covers 10 bases. Trimming at V came to 7 bases and at J to 4 bases, leaving 15 bases not matched to a gene. The CDR3 length is 17 residues. The germline gives CDR1 LNHDA, CDR2 SQIVND (reference sequence). CDR3 region: CASIRRDRGTGVTEAFF. The DNA of the CDR3 is TGTGCCAGTATCCGCCGGGACAGGGGAACTGGGGTCACTGAAGCTTTCTTT.